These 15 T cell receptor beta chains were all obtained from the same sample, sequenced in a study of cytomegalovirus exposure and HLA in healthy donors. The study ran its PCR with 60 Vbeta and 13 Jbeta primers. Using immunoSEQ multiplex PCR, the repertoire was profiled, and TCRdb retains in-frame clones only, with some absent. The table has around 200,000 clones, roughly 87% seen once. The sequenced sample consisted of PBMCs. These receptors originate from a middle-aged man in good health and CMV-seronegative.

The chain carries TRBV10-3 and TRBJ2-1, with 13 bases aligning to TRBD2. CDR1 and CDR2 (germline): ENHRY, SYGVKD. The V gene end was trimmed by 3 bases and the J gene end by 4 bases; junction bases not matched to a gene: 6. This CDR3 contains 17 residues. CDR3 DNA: TGTGCCATCAGTGATGTCCTGACTAGCGGGGGGTACAATGAGCAGTTCTTC. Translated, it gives CAISDVLTSGGYNEQFF.

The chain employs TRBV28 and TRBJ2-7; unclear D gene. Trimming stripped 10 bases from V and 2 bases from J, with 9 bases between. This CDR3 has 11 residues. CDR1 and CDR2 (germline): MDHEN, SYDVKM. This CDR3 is CATFSAYEQYF. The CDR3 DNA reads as TGTGCCACCTTCTCTGCCTACGAGCAGTACTTC.

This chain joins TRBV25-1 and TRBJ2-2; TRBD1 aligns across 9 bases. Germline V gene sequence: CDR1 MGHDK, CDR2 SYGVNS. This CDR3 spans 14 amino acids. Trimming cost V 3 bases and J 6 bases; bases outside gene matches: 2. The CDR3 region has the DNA TGTGCCAGCAGTGAGGGACAGGGTTCCGGGGAGCTGTTTTTT. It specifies CASSEGQGSGELFF.

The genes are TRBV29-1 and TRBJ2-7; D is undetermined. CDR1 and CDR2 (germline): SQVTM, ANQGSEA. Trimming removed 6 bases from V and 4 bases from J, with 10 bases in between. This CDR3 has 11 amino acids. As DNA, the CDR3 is TGCAGCGTCGCTACAGAGTACGAGCAGTACTTC. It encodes CSVATEYEQYF.

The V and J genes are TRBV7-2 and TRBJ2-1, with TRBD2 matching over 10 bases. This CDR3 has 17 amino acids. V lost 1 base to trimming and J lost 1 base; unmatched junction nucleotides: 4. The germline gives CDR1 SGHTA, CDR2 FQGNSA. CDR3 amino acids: CASSLDGSGGSYNEQFF. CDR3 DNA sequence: TGTGCCAGCAGCTTAGATGGTAGCGGGGGGTCCTACAATGAGCAGTTCTTC.

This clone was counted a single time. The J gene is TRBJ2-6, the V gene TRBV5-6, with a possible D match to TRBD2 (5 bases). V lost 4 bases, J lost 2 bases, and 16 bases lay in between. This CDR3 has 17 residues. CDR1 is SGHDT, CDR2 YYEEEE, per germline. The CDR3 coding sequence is TGTGCCAGCAGCCGAACAGAAGGTAGCGCTGGGGCCAACGTCCTGACTTTC. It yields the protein CASSRTEGSAGANVLTF.

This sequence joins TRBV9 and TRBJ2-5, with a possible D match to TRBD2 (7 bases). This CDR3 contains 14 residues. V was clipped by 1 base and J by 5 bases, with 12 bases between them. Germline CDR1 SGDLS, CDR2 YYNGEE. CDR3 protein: CASSVRGTTETQYF. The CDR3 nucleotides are TGTGCCAGCAGCGTAAGGGGGACTACTGAGACCCAGTACTTC.

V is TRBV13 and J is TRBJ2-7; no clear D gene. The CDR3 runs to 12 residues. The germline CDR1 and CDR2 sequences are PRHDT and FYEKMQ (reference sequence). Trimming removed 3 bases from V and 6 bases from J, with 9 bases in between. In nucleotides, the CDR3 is TGTGCCAGCAGCTTTGAAGCCTCCGAGCAGTACTTC. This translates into CASSFEASEQYF.

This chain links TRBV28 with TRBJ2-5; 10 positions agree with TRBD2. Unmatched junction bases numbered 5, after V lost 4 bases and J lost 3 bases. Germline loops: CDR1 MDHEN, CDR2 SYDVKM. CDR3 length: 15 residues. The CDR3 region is CASSSPGTSEETQYF. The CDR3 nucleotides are TGTGCCAGCAGTTCCCCCGGGACTAGCGAAGAGACCCAGTACTTC.

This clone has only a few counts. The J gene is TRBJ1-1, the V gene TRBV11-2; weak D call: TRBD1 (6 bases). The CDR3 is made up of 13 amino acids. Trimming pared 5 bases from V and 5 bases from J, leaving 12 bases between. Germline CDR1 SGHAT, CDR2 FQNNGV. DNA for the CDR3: TGTGCCAGCAGCACGCAACAGGGAACTGAAGCTTTCTTT. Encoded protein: CASSTQQGTEAFF.

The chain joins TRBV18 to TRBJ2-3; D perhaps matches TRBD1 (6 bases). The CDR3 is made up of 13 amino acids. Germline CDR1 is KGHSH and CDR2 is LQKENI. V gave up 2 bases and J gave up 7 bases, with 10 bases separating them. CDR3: CASSPSQGNTQYF. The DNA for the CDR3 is TGTGCCAGCTCACCATCTCAGGGGAATACGCAGTATTTT. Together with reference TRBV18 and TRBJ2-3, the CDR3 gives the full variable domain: NAGVMQNPRHLVRRRGQEARLRCSPMKGHSHVYWYRQLPEEGLKFMVYLQKENIIDESGMPKERFSAEFPKEGPSILRIQQVVRGDSAAYFCASSPSQGNTQYFGPGTRLTVL.

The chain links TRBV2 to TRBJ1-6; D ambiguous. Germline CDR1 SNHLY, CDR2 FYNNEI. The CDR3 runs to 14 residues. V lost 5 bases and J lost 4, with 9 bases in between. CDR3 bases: TGTGCCAGCAGTAGCGATGCTTATAATTCACCCCTCCACTTT. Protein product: CASSSDAYNSPLHF.

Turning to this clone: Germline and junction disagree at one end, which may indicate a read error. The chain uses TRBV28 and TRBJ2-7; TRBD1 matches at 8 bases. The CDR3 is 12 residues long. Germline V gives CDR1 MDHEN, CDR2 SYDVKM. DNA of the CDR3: TGTGCCAGCAGTTCAAACCCGGGACAGGTGGTATTC. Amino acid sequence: CASSSNPGQVVF.

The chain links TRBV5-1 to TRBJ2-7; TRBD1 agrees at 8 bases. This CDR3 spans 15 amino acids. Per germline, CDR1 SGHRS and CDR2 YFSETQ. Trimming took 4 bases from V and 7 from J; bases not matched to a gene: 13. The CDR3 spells CASSRGQAEWEEQYF. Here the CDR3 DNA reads TGCGCCAGCAGCCGGGGACAGGCCGAATGGGAGGAGCAGTACTTC.

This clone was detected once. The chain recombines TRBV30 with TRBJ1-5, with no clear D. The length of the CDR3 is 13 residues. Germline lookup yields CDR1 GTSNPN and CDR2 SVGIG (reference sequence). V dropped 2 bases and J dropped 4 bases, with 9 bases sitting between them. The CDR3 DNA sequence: TGTGCCTGGAGTAACCGGGAAAATCAGCCCCAGCATTTT. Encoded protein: CAWSNRENQPQHF. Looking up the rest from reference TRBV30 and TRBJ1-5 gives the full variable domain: SQTIHQWPATLVQPVGSPLSLECTVEGTSNPNLYWYRQAAGRGLQLLFYSVGIGQISSEVPQNLSASRPQDRQFILSSKKLLLSDSGFYLCAWSNRENQPQHFGDGTRLSIL.